This T cell receptor (beta chain) was identified in a study of blood T cell repertoires in COVID-19. Whole-study context: The United States, Italy and Spain were the sources of the acute and convalescent COVID-19 samples. PBMCs, B-cell-depleted T cells, or T cells were the source of the cDNA or gDNA that made up the material.

Original data processing: Estimates of nucleated cell counts were drawn from the amplification of reference gene primers. Profiled with immunoSEQ multiplex PCR; TCRdb holds only in-frame clones, not every one. D and trimming come from the DNA, and the V and J calls and clone size come from that table. Of some 270,000 clones listed, almost 85% were seen once; the top ten hold approximately 9%. V was trimmed by 4 bases and J by 3 bases, leaving 4 bases between them. The CDR3 extends over 12 amino acids. From germline, CDR1 is SNHLY and CDR2 FYNNEI. Participants spanned ages about 18 to 95 years and resided in around 25 US areas. This clone was seen only once.

The receptor's source is a woman aged 45-65 years with acute COVID-19. Sequencing was carried out using PBMCs or T cells enriched from blood (not recorded which). The chain has TRBV2 and TRBJ1-3; D is unresolved. CDR3 amino acids: CASSGSGNTIYF. CDR3 coding DNA: TGTGCCAGCAGTGGCAGTGGAAACACCATATATTTT.